These 18 T cell receptor beta chains originate from one sample sequenced in a study of cytomegalovirus exposure and HLA in healthy donors. The PCR contained 60 Vbeta and 13 Jbeta primers. Generated by immunoSEQ multiplex PCR, the TCRdb table keeps only in-frame clones and is missing some. The profile shows approximately 140,000 clones, 63% of them singletons. Material for sequencing was PBMCs. The receptors originated from a woman aged 60 to 75 in good health and CMV-seropositive.

V gene TRBV28 combines with J gene TRBJ2-2, with D perhaps matching TRBD2 (5 bases). The CDR3 runs 14 residues. V was shortened by 3 bases and J by 7 bases, with 12 bases between the two germline ends. In germline, CDR1 is MDHEN, CDR2 SYDVKM. The CDR3 region has the DNA TGTGCCAGCAGTTTGTGGGAGACGGACGGGGAGCTGTTTTTT. Translated, it gives CASSLWETDGELFF.

This chain joins TRBV19 and TRBJ1-1; D is perhaps TRBD1 (5 bases). Between the trimmed V and J ends, which lost 6 bases and 4 bases, there was a span of 12 bases. CDR1 and CDR2 from the germline V gene are LNHDA and SQIVND (reference sequence). This CDR3 region has 13 residues. As DNA, the CDR3 is TGTGCCAGTAGGAATCAGGGAAGCACTGAAGCTTTCTTT. Its protein product is CASRNQGSTEAFF.

This clone has only a few counts. The chain employs TRBV28 and TRBJ2-1; D might be TRBD2 (6 bases). The CDR3 has 15 amino acids. V was clipped by 8 bases and J by 7 bases, with 21 bases between them. Germline CDR1 is MDHEN and CDR2 is SYDVKM. The chain's CDR3 is CASSSSGTSQNEQFF. The CDR3 DNA reads TGTGCCAGCTCCTCTTCCGGGACTTCCCAGAATGAGCAGTTCTTC.

The chain joins TRBV6-5 to TRBJ1-2; 7 bases match TRBD1. V lost 0 bases, J lost 4 bases, and 5 bases stayed unmatched. The CDR3 length is 15 residues. In germline, CDR1 is MNHEY, CDR2 SVGAGI. The CDR3 nucleotides are TGTGCCAGCAGTTACTCCGGGCGGACAGGCTATGGCTACACCTTC. Its protein is CASSYSGRTGYGYTF.

The chain is built from TRBV14 and TRBJ2-1; 8 nucleotides align to TRBD1. After removal of 3 bases from V and 3 bases from J, the junction contained 4 bases not matched to a gene. Germline values: CDR1 SGHDN, CDR2 FVKESK. The length of the CDR3 is 15 residues. The DNA of the CDR3 is TGTGCCAGCAGCCAGAGGACAGGGATCTACAATGAGCAGTTCTTC. This sequence encodes CASSQRTGIYNEQFF.

About this clone: The sample holds other DNA sequences that translate to the same CDR3. The chain is built from TRBV5-8 and TRBJ1-5, with 8 bases fitting TRBD1. V lost 0 bases, J lost 7 bases, and 9 bases stayed unmatched. The CDR3 has 16 residues. Germline V gene lookup returns CDR1 SGHTS and CDR2 YDEGEE. CDR3 region: CASSLGTGLSPQPQHF. As DNA, the CDR3 is TGTGCCAGCAGCTTGGGGACAGGGCTGTCGCCGCAGCCCCAGCATTTT. Using reference TRBV5-8 and TRBJ1-5 for the parts outside the CDR3, the full variable domain is EAGVTQSPTHLIKTRGQQATLRCSPISGHTSVYWYQQALGLGLQFLLWYDEGEERNRGNFPPRFSGRQFPNYSSELNVNALELEDSALYLCASSLGTGLSPQPQHFGDGTRLSIL.

V usage is TRBV7-9 and J usage is TRBJ2-7, with 10 bases lining up with TRBD2. Germline V lookup: CDR1 SEHNR, CDR2 FQNEAQ (reference sequence). J lost 2 bases, V lost 7 bases, and 5 bases had no gene match. This CDR3 has 14 amino acids. DNA of the CDR3: TGTGCCAGCAACCCGGGACTAGCGACCTACGAGCAGTACTTC. Translated, it gives CASNPGLATYEQYF.

Regarding this clone: The same CDR3 arises from other DNA sequences in this sample as well. V and J are TRBV6-4 and TRBJ1-2; the D gene is possibly TRBD1 (6 bases). This CDR3 spans 12 amino acids. V was shortened by 3 bases and J by 4 bases, with 6 bases between the two germline ends. Germline loops: CDR1 MRHNA, CDR2 SNTAGT. CDR3 DNA sequence: TGTGCCAGCAGTGAACAGGGCTATGGCTACACCTTC. Its translation is CASSEQGYGYTF.

The chain carries TRBV7-2 and TRBJ1-1, with 8 positions matching TRBD1. Per germline, CDR1 SGHTA and CDR2 FQGNSA. The CDR3 length is 13 residues. V was clipped by 5 bases and J by 4 bases; unmatched bases: 3. The CDR3 here is CASSLQGGTEAFF. The CDR3 region has the DNA TGTGCCAGCAGCCTACAGGGGGGCACTGAAGCTTTCTTT. The variable domain in full, with the rest retrieved from reference TRBV7-2 and TRBJ1-1, is GAGVSQSPSNKVTEKGKDVELRCDPISGHTALYWYRQSLGQGLEFLIYFQGNSAPDKSGLPSDRFSAERTGGSVSTLTIQRTQQEDSAVYLCASSLQGGTEAFFGQGTRLTVV.

The V call is TRBV2, the J call TRBJ2-3, with a tentative D call TRBD2 (5 bases). The CDR3 runs 12 residues. Trimming cost V 6 bases and J 6 bases, with 10 bases left between them. Per germline, CDR1 SNHLY and CDR2 FYNNEI. The CDR3 is CASRGSWDTQYF. The CDR3 bases are TGTGCCAGCAGGGGGAGCTGGGATACGCAGTATTTT. Drawing the rest from reference TRBV2 and TRBJ2-3, the complete variable domain is EPEVTQTPSHQVTQMGQEVILRCVPISNHLYFYWYRQILGQKVEFLVSFYNNEISEKSEIFDDQFSVERPDGSNFTLKIRSTKLEDSAMYFCASRGSWDTQYFGPGTRLTVL.

This sequence joins TRBV7-9 and TRBJ1-1; no firm D call. Germline V CDR1 and CDR2: SEHNR, FQNEAQ (reference sequence). Trimming removed 5 bases from V and 5 bases from J, with 21 bases in between. The CDR3 runs 16 residues. CDR3 residues: CASSRNGVLRGTEAFF. The CDR3 DNA reads as TGTGCCAGCAGCCGCAACGGGGTCCTCCGGGGAACTGAAGCTTTCTTT.

CDR3 protein: CASSFLRGQPQHF. CDR3 in DNA: TGTGCCAGCAGTTTTCTCAGGGGTCAGCCCCAGCATTTT. The V gene is TRBV28, the J gene TRBJ1-5; possible D gene TRBD1, 6 bases. Germline CDR1 reads MDHEN; CDR2 reads SYDVKM. Trimming removed 3 bases at V and 6 bases at J, with 9 bases between. The CDR3 has 13 residues.

The chain has TRBV19 and TRBJ2-3; 8 positions match TRBD1. Germline assignment: CDR1 LNHDA and CDR2 SQIVND (reference sequence). This CDR3 has 12 amino acids. Trimming took 4 bases from V and 8 from J; bases not matched to a gene: 2. CDR3 nucleotide sequence: TGTGCCAGTAGTACAGGACAGGGTACGCAGTATTTT. Residues: CASSTGQGTQYF.

This clone was recorded a few times. The chain uses TRBV5-1 and TRBJ2-1; TRBD2 is a possible D gene (5 bases). V was shortened by 0 bases and J by 3 bases, with 10 bases between the two germline ends. This CDR3 is built from 15 residues. Germline V lookup: CDR1 SGHRS, CDR2 YFSETQ. The CDR3 sequence is CASSLDMEVYNEQFF. The CDR3 DNA is TGCGCCAGCAGCTTGGATATGGAGGTCTACAATGAGCAGTTCTTC. Full variable domain (remainder filled in from reference TRBV5-1 and TRBJ2-1): KAGVTQTPRYLIKTRGQQVTLSCSPISGHRSVSWYQQTPGQGLQFLFEYFSETQRNKGNFPGRFSGRQFSNSRSEMNVSTLELGDSALYLCASSLDMEVYNEQFFGPGTRLTVL.

The genes are TRBV5-1 and TRBJ2-7; D might be TRBD2 (5 bases). The CDR3 loop spans 14 amino acids. Germline V CDR1 and CDR2: SGHRS, YFSETQ. Deletions cut 1 base from V and 2 bases from J, with 10 bases between. The CDR3 sequence: CASSLSAVTYEQYF. The CDR3 nucleotides are TGCGCCAGCAGCTTGTCAGCGGTTACCTACGAGCAGTACTTC.

The chain uses TRBV21-1 and TRBJ2-3; TRBD2 reflects the table's D call only, with no check against the DNA. TRBV21-1 is a documented pseudogene. CDR3 length equals 18 residues. CDR3 coding DNA: TGTGCCAGCAGCAAACCGCTCGGGACTAGCGGCGGCACAGATACGCAGTATTTT. It is translated as CASSKPLGTSGGTDTQYF.

This clone was seen more than once but under ten times. CDR3 sequence reads: CASSPPVASGLSYEQYF. In DNA, the CDR3 is TGTGCCAGCTCACCACCGGTTGCTAGCGGGTTGTCCTACGAGCAGTACTTC. This sequence joins TRBV18 and TRBJ2-7; 8 bases are shared with TRBD2. The CDR3 extends over 17 amino acids. The germline CDR1 and CDR2 sequences are KGHSH and LQKENI. V trimming: 0 bases; J trimming: 1 base; junction bases outside the gene matches: 8.

V and J are TRBV4-2 and TRBJ2-7, with TRBD2 matching over 10 bases. CDR3 length equals 16 residues. V dropped 0 bases and J dropped 7; count of bases not matched to a gene: 9. The germline CDR1 and CDR2 sequences are LGHNA and YNFKEQ. Written as DNA, the CDR3 is TGTGCCAGCAGCCAAGAGTCAGTAGCGGGAGGTGGTGAGCAGTACTTC. It specifies CASSQESVAGGGEQYF.